Listed here are 31 T cell receptor beta chains from one sample, sequenced in a study of technical replicates of blood from a few donors. Produced via immunoSEQ multiplex PCR; TCRdb's table is partial and in-frame only. The table lists 83,000 or so clones, more than 90% of them singletons. The sample comprised T cells isolated from PBMCs. The receptors come from a human donor in good health.

The chain is built from TRBV7-3 and TRBJ1-6; D remains ambiguous. The length of the CDR3 is 14 residues. CDR1 SGHTA and CDR2 FQGTGA come from the germline V gene. The V end was cut by 2 bases, the J end by 9 bases, with 11 bases between. The CDR3 nucleotides read TGTGCCAGCAGCTTAGGCCTTGGAGGTTCACCCCTCCACTTT. This encodes CASSLGLGGSPLHF.

The chain links TRBV4-1 to TRBJ2-1, with TRBD2 identical over 8 bases. Germline V gene data show CDR1 as MGHRA and CDR2 as YSYEKL. The CDR3 runs to 17 residues. Unmatched junction bases numbered 9, after V lost 0 bases and J lost 5 bases. The CDR3 bases are TGCGCCAGCAGCCAAGATCCGGCGGGGGGACTTAACAATGAGCAGTTCTTC. Its protein is CASSQDPAGGLNNEQFF.

This clone was recorded only once. This rearrangement joins TRBV10-2 to TRBJ2-1; 11 bases agree with TRBD2. The CDR3 is 16 amino acids. V dropped 4 bases and J dropped 5; count of bases not matched to a gene: 7. Germline-derived CDR1 and CDR2 are WSHSY and SAAADI. The CDR3 spells CASSGLAGGPNNEQFF. The CDR3 DNA sequence: TGCGCCAGCAGTGGGCTAGCGGGAGGCCCGAACAATGAGCAGTTCTTC.

There are a few counts of this clone. The chain combines TRBV19 with TRBJ1-4, with D uncertain. This CDR3 has 12 residues. The V end was cut by 5 bases, the J end by 8 bases, with 9 bases between. Germline V gene lookup returns CDR1 LNHDA and CDR2 SQIVND (reference sequence). The CDR3 sequence: CASSRPGEKLFF. Here the CDR3 DNA reads TGTGCCAGTAGTCGTCCCGGGGAAAAACTGTTTTTT. Full variable domain (missing parts from reference TRBV19 and TRBJ1-4): DGGITQSPKYLFRKEGQNVTLSCEQNLNHDAMYWYRQDPGQGLRLIYYSQIVNDFQKGDIAEGYSVSREKKESFPLTVTSAQKNPTAFYLCASSRPGEKLFFGSGTQLSVL.

The genes are TRBV27 and TRBJ1-3; D is possibly TRBD1 (6 bases). Germline assignment: CDR1 MNHEY and CDR2 SMNVEV (reference sequence). V was trimmed by 9 bases and J by 3 bases, leaving 12 bases between them. The CDR3 totals 13 residues. The chain's CDR3 is CASTQGFGNTIYF. CDR3 nucleotides: TGTGCCAGTACACAGGGTTTTGGAAACACCATATATTTT.

The V gene is TRBV10-3, the J gene TRBJ2-5; a possible D gene is TRBD1 (6 bases). Germline loops: CDR1 ENHRY, CDR2 SYGVKD. The CDR3 is 14 amino acids. V gave up 2 bases and J gave up 4 bases, with 11 bases separating them. This chain's CDR3 is CAISEDRRGETQYF. The CDR3 DNA sequence: TGTGCCATCAGTGAGGACAGGAGAGGAGAGACCCAGTACTTC.

This clone was picked up one time. This chain connects TRBV5-8 to TRBJ2-6, with D unclear. Germline values: CDR1 SGHTS, CDR2 YDEGEE. There are 18 residues in the CDR3. Trimming left V 7 bases short and J 0 bases short, with 20 bases between. The CDR3 spells CASRIPPGRVSGANVLTF. In DNA form, the CDR3 reads TGTGCCAGCCGGATCCCGCCGGGTCGAGTCTCTGGGGCCAACGTCCTGACTTTC.

The chain recombines TRBV7-6 with TRBJ2-5; 7 bases line up with TRBD1. Per the germline V gene, CDR1 is SGHVS and CDR2 is FNYEAQ. With V trimmed by 4 bases and J by 5 bases, 31 bases remained unmatched. CDR3 length: 22 amino acids. The CDR3 region has the DNA TGTGCCAGCAGCTCCCCCCGCCTAGGAGTCGTTAAGGGGGCCGCGGCTGCCGAGACCCAGTACTTC. This translates into CASSSPRLGVVKGAAAAETQYF.

The chain has TRBV7-9 and TRBJ1-1; 7 bases are a match to TRBD1. Germline CDR1 is SEHNR and CDR2 is FQNEAQ (reference sequence). The CDR3 is 14 residues long. With V trimmed by 4 bases and J by 1 base, 3 bases remained unmatched. In nucleotides, the CDR3 is TGTGCCAGCAGCTGGCAGGGGGGGAACACTGAAGCTTTCTTT. Encoded protein: CASSWQGGNTEAFF.

This clone was picked up one time. The chain combines TRBV11-3 with TRBJ1-4; 7 bases map to TRBD1. CDR1 is SGHNT and CDR2 is YENEEA in the germline V gene. The CDR3 covers 18 residues. V shed 4 bases, J shed 4 bases, and the junction held 15 bases outside the gene matches. The CDR3 loop is CASSSDPGQPTHNEKLFF. Here the CDR3 DNA reads TGTGCCAGCAGCTCAGATCCGGGACAGCCCACCCATAATGAAAAACTGTTTTTT.

The chain carries TRBV5-1 and TRBJ1-2; D gene ambiguous. This CDR3 spans 11 amino acids. Trimming removed 4 bases at V and 5 bases at J, with 6 bases between. Germline CDR1 SGHRS, CDR2 YFSETQ. The chain's CDR3 is CASSRGYGYTF. The CDR3, as DNA: TGCGCCAGCAGCCGGGGATATGGCTACACCTTC.

The rearrangement links TRBV4-2 to TRBJ2-3, with TRBD1 as a possible D gene (6 bases). The CDR3 consists of 17 residues. Trimming took off 0 bases at V and 6 bases at J, with 19 bases between the two ends. The germline V gene encodes CDR1 LGHNA and CDR2 YNFKEQ. CDR3 sequence: CASSQDQTGTFGDTQYF. The CDR3 nucleotides read TGTGCCAGCAGCCAAGACCAAACAGGGACCTTCGGGGATACGCAGTATTTT.

The chain couples TRBV7-3 to TRBJ2-2, with D hard to call. Germline CDR1 SGHTA, CDR2 FQGTGA. The CDR3 is 13 residues long. Trimming removed 1 base at V and 7 bases at J, with 7 bases between. The CDR3 reads CASSLNPGGELFF. For the CDR3, the DNA is TGTGCCAGCAGCTTAAACCCCGGCGGGGAGCTGTTTTTT.

This rearrangement joins TRBV19 to TRBJ1-5; D is unclear. This CDR3 spans 15 amino acids. Between the trimmed V and J ends, which lost 1 base and 3 bases, there was a span of 10 bases. Germline assignment: CDR1 LNHDA and CDR2 SQIVND (reference sequence). The CDR3 nucleotides read TGTGCCAGTAGTATAGGGCAGCGATTCAATCAGCCCCAGCATTTT. Amino acids: CASSIGQRFNQPQHF. The full variable domain, completed using reference TRBV19 and TRBJ1-5, is DGGITQSPKYLFRKEGQNVTLSCEQNLNHDAMYWYRQDPGQGLRLIYYSQIVNDFQKGDIAEGYSVSREKKESFPLTVTSAQKNPTAFYLCASSIGQRFNQPQHFGDGTRLSIL.

This rearrangement joins TRBV14 to TRBJ2-1, with 8 bases aligning to TRBD2. V shed 3 bases and J 4 bases; nucleotides not matched to a gene: 5. Germline-derived CDR1 and CDR2 are SGHDN and FVKESK. The CDR3 is 15 amino acids. The CDR3 nucleotides are TGTGCCAGCAGCCAGATAGCGGGATCTTACAATGAGCAGTTCTTC. The encoded protein is CASSQIAGSYNEQFF.

J is TRBJ1-4 and V is TRBV5-4; possibly TRBD1 for D (5 bases). The V and J ends lost 4 bases and 2 bases respectively, with 6 bases between them. Germline V CDR1 and CDR2: SGHNT, YYREEE (reference sequence). The CDR3 sequence is 13 residues long. This CDR3 reads CASSRGTNEKLFF. DNA for the CDR3: TGTGCCAGCAGCCGGGGGACTAATGAAAAACTGTTTTTT. The full variable domain, rest sourced from reference TRBV5-4 and TRBJ1-4, is ETGVTQSPTHLIKTRGQQVTLRCSSQSGHNTVSWYQQALGQGPQFIFQYYREEENGRGNFPPRFSGLQFPNYSSELNVNALELDDSALYLCASSRGTNEKLFFGSGTQLSVL.

The chain is built from TRBV6-5 and TRBJ1-2; a weak D match, TRBD1 (5 bases). The CDR3 is made up of 15 amino acids. Trimming pared 6 bases from V and 0 bases from J, leaving 14 bases between. Germline CDR1 MNHEY, CDR2 SVGAGI. The CDR3 sequence is CASSDEGGANYGYTF. The CDR3 DNA is TGTGCCAGCAGCGATGAGGGAGGGGCTAACTATGGCTACACCTTC.

The chain couples TRBV7-9 to TRBJ2-1, with a possible D match to TRBD2 (5 bases). Germline V gene data show CDR1 as SEHNR and CDR2 as FQNEAQ (reference sequence). The V and J ends lost 5 bases and 0 bases respectively, with 17 bases between them. This CDR3 comprises 17 residues. The CDR3 region has the DNA TGTGCCAGCAGCCGCTGGGCAGGTCGGGGCTCCTACAATGAGCAGTTCTTC. This codes for CASSRWAGRGSYNEQFF.

V gene TRBV27 combines with J gene TRBJ1-3; D unclear. Per the germline V gene, CDR1 is MNHEY and CDR2 is SMNVEV (reference sequence). The length of the CDR3 is 15 residues. The germline V and J ends were trimmed by 3 bases and 3 bases, with 12 bases remaining between them. CDR3 DNA sequence: TGTGCCAGCAGTTTGGTCTCATCGGGTGGAAACACCATATATTTT. The encoded protein is CASSLVSSGGNTIYF.

V and J are TRBV5-4 and TRBJ2-5, with 9 bases identical to TRBD1. Germline trimming cut 6 bases from V and 14 bases from J; bases unmatched to any gene: 17. Germline CDR1 reads SGHNT; CDR2 reads YYREEE (reference sequence). The CDR3 length is 14 residues. CDR3 amino acids: CASTKGQGRSEAYF. CDR3 coding DNA: TGTGCCAGCACCAAGGGACAGGGACGTTCAGAGGCTTACTTC.

This chain uses TRBV7-2 with TRBJ2-3; 7 bases are a match to TRBD2. Germline V gene data show CDR1 as SGHTA and CDR2 as FQGNSA. With V trimmed by 5 bases and J by 6 bases, 11 bases remained unmatched. There are 15 residues in the CDR3. The CDR3 DNA reads TGTGCCAGCAGCCCCCGACTAGCCCAACGCGATACGCAGTATTTT. Protein sequence: CASSPRLAQRDTQYF.

The chain employs TRBV5-4 and TRBJ2-1; D not certain. V was cut by 2 bases and J by 4 bases, with 7 bases left in between. Germline CDR1 SGHNT, CDR2 YYREEE (reference sequence). The CDR3 covers 13 residues. The CDR3 reads CASSFGDYNEQFF. The CDR3 DNA reads TGTGCCAGCAGCTTTGGAGATTACAATGAGCAGTTCTTC.

The chain combines TRBV4-2 with TRBJ2-5; maybe TRBD2 (6 bases). In germline, CDR1 is LGHNA, CDR2 YNFKEQ. Trimming took off 1 base at V and 5 bases at J, with 23 bases between the two ends. CDR3 length: 18 residues. The CDR3 loop reads CASSQVTTGLATGETQYF. For the CDR3, the DNA is TGTGCCAGCAGCCAAGTTACGACGGGACTGGCAACTGGGGAGACCCAGTACTTC.

This chain connects TRBV4-1 to TRBJ1-5, with D possibly TRBD1 on 5 matching bases. Germline V gives CDR1 MGHRA, CDR2 YSYEKL. The CDR3 is 16 amino acids. V lost 1 base, J lost 0 bases, and 10 bases lay in between. CDR3 loop: CASSQGGGDSNQPQHF. CDR3 DNA: TGCGCCAGCAGCCAAGGGGGAGGGGATAGCAATCAGCCCCAGCATTTT.

DNA for the CDR3: TGTGCCAGCACTCTAATTGGCACAGATACGCAGTATTTT. Its translation is CASTLIGTDTQYF. The chain combines TRBV7-2 with TRBJ2-3, with D unclear. This CDR3 comprises 13 residues. From germline, CDR1 is SGHTA and CDR2 FQGNSA. V lost 7 bases and J 1 base, leaving 9 bases between the germline ends.

The V call is TRBV7-6, the J call TRBJ1-2, with 8 bases aligning to TRBD1. The CDR3 length is 15 residues. The V segment lost 4 bases and the J segment 3 bases; nucleotides outside the gene matches: 7. Germline values: CDR1 SGHVS, CDR2 FNYEAQ. CDR3 nucleotides: TGTGCCAGCAGCTCCGGGACAGGTGCTTACTATGGCTACACCTTC. This encodes CASSSGTGAYYGYTF. Full variable domain (rest looked up from reference TRBV7-6 and TRBJ1-2): GAGVSQSPRYKVTKRGQDVALRCDPISGHVSLYWYRQALGQGPEFLTYFNYEAQQDKSGLPNDRFSAERPEGSISTLTIQRTEQRDSAMYRCASSSGTGAYYGYTFGSGTRLTVV.

V gene TRBV10-2 combines with J gene TRBJ2-7; D gene ambiguous. Germline V gene sequence: CDR1 WSHSY, CDR2 SAAADI. The CDR3 extends over 13 amino acids. V dropped 6 bases and J dropped 0 bases, with 9 bases sitting between them. In DNA form, the CDR3 reads TGCGCCAGCAGCCCCGCTACCTCCTACGAGCAGTACTTC. This encodes CASSPATSYEQYF.

V usage is TRBV5-5 and J usage is TRBJ1-1; TRBD1 is a possible D gene (5 bases). V dropped 10 bases and J dropped 4 bases, with 17 bases sitting between them. Germline V gives CDR1 SGHKS, CDR2 YYEKEE (reference sequence). This CDR3 has 13 amino acids. CDR3 DNA: TGTGCCGGACACCGGGAGCTAGGCACTGAAGCTTTCTTT. It encodes CAGHRELGTEAFF.

There are a few counts of this clone. The gene calls are TRBV7-9 and TRBJ2-2; 10 bases line up with TRBD1. The germline V gene has CDR1 SEHNR and CDR2 FQNEAQ (reference sequence). V lost 7 bases to trimming and J lost 6 bases; unmatched junction nucleotides: 5. The CDR3 contains 14 residues. The CDR3 DNA sequence: TGTGCCAGCAAGAAGACAGGGGGCTCCGGGGAGCTGTTTTTT. Translating it yields CASKKTGGSGELFF.

With regard to this clone: The sample contains more than one DNA sequence encoding this CDR3. This chain links TRBV7-9 with TRBJ2-7; 7 bases agree with TRBD1. Looked up from germline, CDR1 is SEHNR and CDR2 is FQNEAQ (reference sequence). The CDR3 sequence is 15 residues long. After removal of 3 bases from V and 0 bases from J, the junction contained 5 bases not matched to a gene. CDR3 region: CASSLDAGGSYEQYF. The CDR3 region has the DNA TGTGCCAGCAGCTTGGACGCAGGGGGCTCCTACGAGCAGTACTTC.

The chain combines TRBV5-1 with TRBJ2-7; 11 positions agree with TRBD1. V trimming: 4 bases; J trimming: 6 bases; junction bases outside the gene matches: 6. CDR1 is SGHRS and CDR2 is YFSETQ in the germline V gene. This CDR3 spans 14 amino acids. The CDR3 DNA reads as TGCGCCAGCAGCGCCGGACAGGGGGCATCCGAGCAGTACTTC. It encodes CASSAGQGASEQYF. The variable domain in full, completed from reference TRBV5-1 and TRBJ2-7, reads KAGVTQTPRYLIKTRGQQVTLSCSPISGHRSVSWYQQTPGQGLQFLFEYFSETQRNKGNFPGRFSGRQFSNSRSEMNVSTLELGDSALYLCASSAGQGASEQYFGPGTRLTVT.